Each of the 21 T cell receptor beta chains below was sequenced from the same sample in a study of cytomegalovirus exposure and HLA in healthy donors. The primer mix had 60 Vbeta and 13 Jbeta primers. Clones were read by immunoSEQ multiplex PCR, and TCRdb kept only the in-frame ones, dropping some. The data contain 90,000 to 130,000 clones, approximately 78% of them singletons. Sequencing input: PBMCs. These receptors were collected from a man younger than 45 in good health and CMV-seropositive.

The V gene is TRBV7-6, the J gene TRBJ2-2, with 8 positions matching TRBD2. Germline-derived CDR1 and CDR2 are SGHVS and FNYEAQ. The CDR3 length is 17 residues. Losses at the gene ends were 2 bases for V and 8 bases for J; bases not matched to a gene: 13. CDR3 coding DNA: TGTGCCAGCAGCTTATTGAAGGGGACTAGACCCATGGGGGAGCTGTTTTTT. Its protein product is CASSLLKGTRPMGELFF.

The chain joins TRBV7-2 to TRBJ1-1; 7 bases agree with TRBD1. Germline CDR1 and CDR2: SGHTA and FQGNSA. Trimming at V came to 5 bases and at J to 3 bases, leaving 3 bases not matched to a gene. The CDR3 extends over 13 amino acids. CDR3 protein: CASSDRAHTEAFF. In DNA, the CDR3 is TGTGCCAGCAGCGACAGGGCCCACACTGAAGCTTTCTTT.

This clone was seen only once. The V gene is TRBV14, the J gene TRBJ2-2, with D possibly TRBD1 on 6 matching bases. Trimming pared 7 bases from V and 4 bases from J, leaving 19 bases between. The CDR3 runs 16 residues. Germline V lookup: CDR1 SGHDN, CDR2 FVKESK. Here the CDR3 DNA reads TGTGCCAGCAACCAGCCTTTTGGGGGCGGCACCGGGGAGCTGTTTTTT. This codes for CASNQPFGGGTGELFF.

The rearrangement links TRBV5-1 to TRBJ1-5; weak D call: TRBD1 (6 bases). This CDR3 has 16 amino acids. CDR1 is SGHRS and CDR2 is YFSETQ in the germline V gene. V was shortened by 4 bases and J by 2 bases, with 16 bases between the two germline ends. The CDR3 spells CASSDGDIPGNQPQHF. The CDR3 region has the DNA TGCGCCAGCAGCGATGGGGACATTCCTGGCAATCAGCCCCAGCATTTT.

The CDR3: CASSIREGGYTF. The CDR3 DNA is TGTGCCAGCAGTATTAGGGAGGGGGGCTACACCTTC. The V gene is TRBV28, the J gene TRBJ1-2; a possible D gene is TRBD1 (5 bases). Between the trimmed V and J ends, which lost 5 bases and 8 bases, there was a span of 12 bases. The CDR3 totals 12 residues. Germline-derived CDR1 and CDR2 are MDHEN and SYDVKM.

The V gene is TRBV6-7, the J gene TRBJ1-5, with unresolved D. TRBV6-7 is recorded as an ORF, its role being uncertain. The ends were cut back, 10 bases at V and 4 bases at J, with 20 bases in the middle. The CDR3 is 15 residues long. The CDR3 sequence is CATPLLGRENQPQHF. In nucleotides, the CDR3 is TGTGCCACCCCCCTCCTAGGGAGGGAGAATCAGCCCCAGCATTTT.

The rearrangement joins TRBV12-5 to TRBJ2-3, with TRBD2 matching 8 bases. CDR1 is LGHNT, CDR2 FRNRAP, per germline. V lost 0 bases to trimming and J lost 0 bases; unmatched junction nucleotides: 5. The CDR3 is 17 residues long. CDR3 in amino acids: CASGLVASGYSTDTQYF. DNA for the CDR3: TGTGCTAGTGGTTTGGTAGCTAGCGGGTATAGCACAGATACGCAGTATTTT. Supplemented by reference TRBV12-5 and TRBJ2-3, the full variable domain reads DARVTQTPRHKVTEMGQEVTMRCQPILGHNTVFWYRQTMMQGLELLAYFRNRAPLDDSGMPKDRFSAEMPDATLATLKIQPSEPRDSAVYFCASGLVASGYSTDTQYFGPGTRLTVL.

The chain uses TRBV6-6 and TRBJ1-2; 8 positions match TRBD1. J lost 5 bases, V lost 5 bases, and 10 bases had no gene match. This CDR3 has 15 residues. Looked up from germline, CDR1 is MNHNY and CDR2 is SVGAGI (reference sequence). The CDR3 region is CASSQDRVRMYGYTF. Written as DNA, the CDR3 is TGTGCCAGCAGTCAGGACAGGGTTAGAATGTATGGCTACACCTTC.

The chain employs TRBV28 and TRBJ2-5; 7 bases agree with TRBD2. V lost 1 base to trimming and J lost 3 bases; unmatched junction nucleotides: 11. Germline V lookup: CDR1 MDHEN, CDR2 SYDVKM. The CDR3 is 17 amino acids. CDR3 DNA sequence: TGTGCCAGCAGTTTATCGGATGCGGGAGAAGAGGAAGAGACCCAGTACTTC. Its translation: CASSLSDAGEEEETQYF.

The chain carries TRBV5-1 and TRBJ2-1; TRBD2 might be the D (5 bases). This CDR3 region has 12 residues. V was cut by 3 bases and J by 6 bases, with 7 bases left in between. Per germline, CDR1 SGHRS and CDR2 YFSETQ. This chain's CDR3 is CASSSLGNEQFF. In DNA, the CDR3 is TGCGCCAGCAGCTCACTAGGCAATGAGCAGTTCTTC.

The J gene is TRBJ2-7, the V gene TRBV28, with a weak D call TRBD1 (6 bases). V gave up 4 bases and J gave up 3 bases, with 25 bases separating them. The CDR3 is made up of 18 amino acids. The germline V gene encodes CDR1 MDHEN and CDR2 SYDVKM. The chain's CDR3 is CASSYPIVRGMFGYEQYF. The DNA of the CDR3 is TGTGCCAGCAGTTACCCAATTGTCAGGGGAATGTTTGGCTACGAGCAGTACTTC.

The chain recombines TRBV7-6 with TRBJ2-1; D might be TRBD1 (6 bases). The CDR3 sequence is 16 residues long. The V and J ends lost 5 bases and 0 bases respectively, with 14 bases between them. CDR1 and CDR2 from the germline V gene are SGHVS and FNYEAQ. The chain's CDR3 is CASSLSRQASYNEQFF. CDR3 sequence (DNA): TGTGCCAGCAGCCTATCCAGACAGGCCTCCTACAATGAGCAGTTCTTC.

The J gene is TRBJ1-5, the V gene TRBV19; no reliable D call. CDR1 LNHDA and CDR2 SQIVND come from the germline V gene (reference sequence). The ends were cut back, 6 bases at V and 1 base at J, with 16 bases in the middle. The CDR3 has 16 residues. As DNA, the CDR3 is TGTGCCAGTAGCCCCCTTCGGGGAGGAAGCAATCAGCCCCAGCATTTT. The encoded protein is CASSPLRGGSNQPQHF. The variable domain in full, completed from reference TRBV19 and TRBJ1-5, reads DGGITQSPKYLFRKEGQNVTLSCEQNLNHDAMYWYRQDPGQGLRLIYYSQIVNDFQKGDIAEGYSVSREKKESFPLTVTSAQKNPTAFYLCASSPLRGGSNQPQHFGDGTRLSIL.

The chain links TRBV6-1 to TRBJ2-3, with 8 bases matching TRBD2. This CDR3 contains 13 residues. The V gene's germline CDR1 is MNHNS and CDR2 SASEGT. After removal of 6 bases from V and 2 bases from J, the junction contained 1 base not matched to a gene. The CDR3 nucleotides read TGTGCCAGCAGACTAGCGGACACAGATACGCAGTATTTT. It is translated as CASRLADTDTQYF.

The genes are TRBV6-6 and TRBJ1-5, with 9 bases identical to TRBD1. This CDR3 is built from 14 residues. Germline V gives CDR1 MNHNY, CDR2 SVGAGI (reference sequence). Losses at the gene ends were 3 bases for V and 6 bases for J; bases not matched to a gene: 3. The CDR3 coding sequence is TGTGCCAGCAGTTATTTACAGGGGGCTCAGCCCCAGCATTTT. This codes for CASSYLQGAQPQHF.

This chain links TRBV7-5 with TRBJ1-3; the table's D call TRBD1 went unverified against the DNA. TRBV7-5 is tagged as a pseudogene. This CDR3 contains 18 residues. Written as DNA, the CDR3 is TGTGTCAGAAGCTTAGCGGTGGTAGCAGGGGGCTATGGAAACACCATATATTTT. Encoded protein: CVRSLAVVAGGYGNTIYF.

Concerning this clone itself: A junction boundary mismatches the germline segment, possibly from a read error. The chain combines TRBV28 with TRBJ1-5; maybe TRBD1 (5 bases). Germline assignment: CDR1 MDHEN and CDR2 SYDVKM. The CDR3 consists of 14 residues. The CDR3 DNA is TGTGCCAGCGGTTTGGGGCAGGCGAATCAGCCCCAGCATTTT. Its protein product is CASGLGQANQPQHF.

The chain joins TRBV5-1 to TRBJ2-1; D perhaps matches TRBD2 (6 bases). This CDR3 has 15 amino acids. Per germline, CDR1 SGHRS and CDR2 YFSETQ. V was clipped by 5 bases and J by 5 bases, with 17 bases between them. The CDR3 bases are TGCGCCAGCAGAGGTCAGGAGGGCCCCGACAATGAGCAGTTCTTC. Translated, it gives CASRGQEGPDNEQFF.

The chain recombines TRBV19 with TRBJ1-4; 10 bases line up with TRBD1. Trimming took 6 bases from V and 4 from J; bases not matched to a gene: 5. The germline V gene encodes CDR1 LNHDA and CDR2 SQIVND (reference sequence). This CDR3 is 15 amino acids long. CDR3 region: CASRDRGDYNEKLFF. The CDR3 region has the DNA TGTGCCAGTAGGGACAGGGGGGATTATAATGAAAAACTGTTTTTT.

Worth noting for this clone: One end of the junction varies from germline; a read error may be responsible. The rearrangement uses TRBV7-9 and TRBJ1-4; TRBD1 matches 11 bases. The CDR3 is 16 amino acids. The germline CDR1 and CDR2 sequences are SEHNR and FQNEAQ (reference sequence). CDR3 bases: TGTTCCAGCAGCTGGGGACAGGGGGCAACTAATGAAAAACTGTTTTTT. This encodes CSSSWGQGATNEKLFF.

The chain carries TRBV19 and TRBJ2-4, with unresolved D. V shed 0 bases and J shed 6 bases, with 6 bases lying between them. There are 13 residues in the CDR3. Germline CDR1 and CDR2: LNHDA and SQIVND (reference sequence). The CDR3 nucleotides are TGTGCCAGTAGTATAGACGTCGGAAACATTCAGTACTTC. This codes for CASSIDVGNIQYF. Using reference TRBV19 and TRBJ2-4 for the parts outside the CDR3, the full variable domain is DGGITQSPKYLFRKEGQNVTLSCEQNLNHDAMYWYRQDPGQGLRLIYYSQIVNDFQKGDIAEGYSVSREKKESFPLTVTSAQKNPTAFYLCASSIDVGNIQYFGAGTRLSVL.